This T cell receptor beta chain derives from a study of T cell responses to AZD1222 COVID-19 vaccine. Study-wide results and caveats: The donor group comprised mostly white British people and more females; the analysis possibly underestimated clonal diversity. At baseline, just a handful of AZD1222 recipients tested seropositive. Of spike-specific TCRs, nearly half reportedly target regions left unmutated in variants.

Germline CDR1 reads SQVTM; CDR2 reads ANQGSEA. V was shortened by 7 bases and J by 6 bases, with 18 bases between the two germline ends. There are 14 residues in the CDR3. The protocol was immunoSEQ multiplex PCR, while the TCRdb copy is restricted to in-frame clones and leaves out a portion. Of about 140,000 clones in the sample, roughly 90% are singletons; the top ten hold around 1.6%. This clone appeared a single time. No antigen is known for it. The chain joins TRBV29-1 to TRBJ1-4; D is perhaps TRBD1 (6 bases). This clonotype originated in an adult in good health. The sample consisted of peripheral blood, taken on day 0 of AZD1222 vaccination. This chain's CDR3 is CSAGPPGADEKLFF. The DNA of the CDR3 is TGCAGCGCCGGCCCCCCAGGGGCGGATGAAAAACTGTTTTTT.